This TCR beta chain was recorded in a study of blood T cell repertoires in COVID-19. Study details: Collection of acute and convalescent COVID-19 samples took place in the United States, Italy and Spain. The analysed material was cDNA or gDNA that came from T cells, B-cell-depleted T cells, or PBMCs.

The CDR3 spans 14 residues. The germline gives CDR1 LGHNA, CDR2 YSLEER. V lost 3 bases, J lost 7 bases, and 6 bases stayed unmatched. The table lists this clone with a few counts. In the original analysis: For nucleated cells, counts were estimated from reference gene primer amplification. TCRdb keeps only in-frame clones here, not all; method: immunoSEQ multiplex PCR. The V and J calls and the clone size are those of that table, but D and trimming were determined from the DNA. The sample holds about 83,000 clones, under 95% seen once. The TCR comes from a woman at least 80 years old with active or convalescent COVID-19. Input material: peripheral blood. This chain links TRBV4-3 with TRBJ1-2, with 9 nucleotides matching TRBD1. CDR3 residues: CASSHNRGHSGYTF. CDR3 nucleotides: TGCGCCAGCAGCCACAACAGGGGGCACTCTGGCTACACCTTC.